The sequence of this TCR beta chain was determined in a study of cytomegalovirus exposure and HLA in healthy donors. Amplification used 60 Vbeta primers and 13 Jbeta primers. Method: immunoSEQ multiplex PCR; TCRdb's copy keeps in-frame clones and lacks some. The sample has under 200,000 clones, roughly 80% seen once; the top ten hold about 1.7%. V gave up 6 bases and J gave up 5 bases, with 14 bases separating them. The CDR3 is 13 amino acids. Germline CDR1 KGHSH, CDR2 LQKENI. Of note for this clone: Its antigen is unknown.

Broader study findings: Immune exposure was documented only through CMV serostatus.

The sequenced material came from PBMCs. The rearrangement joins TRBV18 to TRBJ2-7, with D unresolved. The sequence was collected from a woman under 30 in good health and CMV-seronegative. The CDR3 coding sequence is TGTGCCAGCTCCGAACGCAGGAACCACGAGCAGTACGTC. Amino acid sequence: CASSERRNHEQYV.